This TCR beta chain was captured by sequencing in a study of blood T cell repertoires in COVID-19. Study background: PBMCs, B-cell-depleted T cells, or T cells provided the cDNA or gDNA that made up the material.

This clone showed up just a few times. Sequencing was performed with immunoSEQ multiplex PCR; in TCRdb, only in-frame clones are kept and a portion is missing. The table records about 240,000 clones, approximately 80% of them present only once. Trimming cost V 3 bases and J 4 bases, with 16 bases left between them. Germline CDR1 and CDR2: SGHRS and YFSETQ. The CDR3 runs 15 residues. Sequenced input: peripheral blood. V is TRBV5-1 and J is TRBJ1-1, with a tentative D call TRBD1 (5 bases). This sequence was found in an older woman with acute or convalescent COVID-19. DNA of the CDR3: TGCGCCAGCAGCTCGAACTCGCGGGGCTTCACTGAAGCTTTCTTT. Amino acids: CASSSNSRGFTEAFF.